The TCR beta chain described here comes from a study of siplizumab effects on memory and regulatory T cells. Clones were read by immunoSEQ multiplex PCR, and TCRdb kept only the in-frame ones, dropping some. The sample holds tens of thousands of clones, nearly 98% seen once. Germline-derived CDR1 and CDR2 are SGHDT and YYEEEE. CDR3 length: 15 residues. The V call is TRBV5-6, the J call TRBJ2-5; D unclear. The J call may be incorrect, as the DNA end agrees better with TRBJ2-7. The TCR originated in a human donor in good health. The sequencing sample was made of naive CD8+ T cells sorted from blood. This chain's CDR3 is CASSPSGKSSYEQYF. In DNA, the CDR3 is TGTGCCAGCAGCCCATCGGGCAAGAGCTCCTACGAGCAGTACTTC.